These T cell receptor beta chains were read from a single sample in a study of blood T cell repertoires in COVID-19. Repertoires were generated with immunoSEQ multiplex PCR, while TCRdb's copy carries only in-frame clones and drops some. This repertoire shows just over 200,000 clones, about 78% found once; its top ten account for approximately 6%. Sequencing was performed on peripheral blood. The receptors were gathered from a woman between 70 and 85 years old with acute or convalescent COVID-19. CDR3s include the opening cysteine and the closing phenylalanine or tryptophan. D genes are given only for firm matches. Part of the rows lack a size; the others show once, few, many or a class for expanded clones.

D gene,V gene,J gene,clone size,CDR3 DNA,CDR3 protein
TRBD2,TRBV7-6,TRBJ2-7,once,TGTGCCAGCAGCTTACGGAGCGGGAGATCTTTCTACGAGCAGTACTTC,CASSLRSGRSFYEQYF
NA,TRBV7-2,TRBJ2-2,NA,TGTGCCAGCAGCCTCCGGGACACAACCACTACCGGGGAGCTGTTTTTT,CASSLRDTTTTGELFF
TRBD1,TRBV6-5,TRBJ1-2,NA,TGTGCCAGCAGGACAACAGGGGGCTATGGCTACACCTTC,CASRTTGGYGYTF
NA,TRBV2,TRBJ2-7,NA,TGTGCCAGCAGCTTGACAGTATTCTCCTACGAGCAGTACTTC,CASSLTVFSYEQYF
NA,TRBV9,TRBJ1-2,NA,TGTGCCAGCAGCCCGGGGGGGGGTTTCAACTATGGCTACACCTTC,CASSPGGGFNYGYTF
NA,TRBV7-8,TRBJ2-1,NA,TGTGCCAGCAGCTTCAGCGGTTTCGGCAATGAGCAGTTCTTC,CASSFSGFGNEQFF
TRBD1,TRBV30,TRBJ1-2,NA,TGTGCCTCCTCACAGGGGGCGGGAATTTATGGCTACACCTTC,CASSQGAGIYGYTF
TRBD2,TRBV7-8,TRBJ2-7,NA,TGTGCCAGCAGCTTTCCAGGACTAGCGAGCGAGCAGTACTTC,CASSFPGLASEQYF
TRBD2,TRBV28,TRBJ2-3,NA,TGTGCCAGCACCCTTAGCGGGAGAGGTGGAGATACGCAGTATTTT,CASTLSGRGGDTQYF
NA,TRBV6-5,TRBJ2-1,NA,TGTGCCAGCAGTAACCGACAGAACTACAATGAGCAGTTCTTC,CASSNRQNYNEQFF
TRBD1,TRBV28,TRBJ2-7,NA,TGTGCCAGCAGTTCAGGACAGGGGGCGGGTGAGCAGTACTTC,CASSSGQGAGEQYF
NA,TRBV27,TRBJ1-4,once,TGTGCCAGCAAGCTACAGGGTAATGAAAAACTGTTTTTT,CASKLQGNEKLFF
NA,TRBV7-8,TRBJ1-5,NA,TGTGCCAGCAGCTGGGGTCCAGGGCAGGGTCAGCCCCAGCATTTT,CASSWGPGQGQPQHF
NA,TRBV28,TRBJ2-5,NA,TGTGCCAGCAGTTTAGGAAGCGGGCCTCAAGAGACCCAGTACTTC,CASSLGSGPQETQYF
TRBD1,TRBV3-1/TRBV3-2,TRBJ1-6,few,TGTGCCAGCAGCCAGGGACAGTATAATTCACCCCTCCACTTT,CASSQGQYNSPLHF
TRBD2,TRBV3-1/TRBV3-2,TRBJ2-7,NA,TGTGCCAGCAGCAGTCCCGGGACTAGCGGGATTGACTTC,CASSSPGTSGIDF
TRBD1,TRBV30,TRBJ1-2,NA,TGTGCCTGGACGGACAGGCGGCCGGAAAAAATTCTTAACTATGGCTACACCTTC,CAWTDRRPEKILNYGYTF
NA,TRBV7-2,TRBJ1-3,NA,TGTGCCAGCAGCTTAGGTCAGGGTTTGGAAGGAAACACCATATATTTT,CASSLGQGLEGNTIYF
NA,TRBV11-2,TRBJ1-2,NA,TGTGCCAGCAGCCAAACCGGCCAGGGATCAAACTATGGCTACACCTTC,CASSQTGQGSNYGYTF
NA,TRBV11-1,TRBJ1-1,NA,TGTGCCAGCAGCTTATCTAATACTGAAGCTTTCTTT,CASSLSNTEAFF
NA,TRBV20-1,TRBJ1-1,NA,TGCAGTGCTAGTCAGGCAGGTCGGAACACTGAAGCTTTCTTT,CSASQAGRNTEAFF
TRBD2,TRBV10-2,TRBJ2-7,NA,TGCGCCAGCAGCGGACTAGCGGGAGTTTCCTACGAGCAGTACTTC,CASSGLAGVSYEQYF
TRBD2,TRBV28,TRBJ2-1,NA,TGTGCCAGCAGTTCGCCGGGACTATCGCCTCACAATGAGCAGTTCTTC,CASSSPGLSPHNEQFF
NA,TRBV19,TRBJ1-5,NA,TGTGCCAGTAGCGGGACACTCCCCAACGGTTATAGCAATCAGCCCCAGCATTTT,CASSGTLPNGYSNQPQHF
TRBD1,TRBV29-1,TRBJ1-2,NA,TGCAGCGTTGGTGGTCAGGGGGATGGAGGCTACACCTTC,CSVGGQGDGGYTF
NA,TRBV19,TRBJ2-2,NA,TGTGCCAGTAGTATCGGCACAGGGAACACCGGGGAGCTGTTTTTT,CASSIGTGNTGELFF
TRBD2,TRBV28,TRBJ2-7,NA,TGTGCCAGCAGTTCCCCGGCTAGCGGGAGTAGTGGGGAGCAGTACTTC,CASSSPASGSSGEQYF
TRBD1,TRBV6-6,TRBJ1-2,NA,TGTGCCAGCAGTACCCAACGACAGGGACCCGGGTATGGCTACACCTTC,CASSTQRQGPGYGYTF
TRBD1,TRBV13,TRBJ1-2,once,TGTGCCAGCAGCTTAGGAACAGGGGGCGTTAACTATGGCTACACCTTC,CASSLGTGGVNYGYTF
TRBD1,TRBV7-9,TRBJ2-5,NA,TGTGCCAGCAGCTCGACAGGGGACGAGACCCAGTACTTC,CASSSTGDETQYF
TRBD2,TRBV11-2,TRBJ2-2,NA,TGTGCCAGCAGCTTTGGTGGACTAGCGGGAACCGGGGAGCTGTTTTTT,CASSFGGLAGTGELFF
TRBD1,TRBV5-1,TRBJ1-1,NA,TGCGCCAGCAGCTCAGGGACAGGGCTTAACACTGAAGCTTTCTTT,CASSSGTGLNTEAFF
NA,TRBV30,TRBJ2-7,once,TGTGCCTGGAGCGATACAGCATACGAGCAGTACTTC,CAWSDTAYEQYF
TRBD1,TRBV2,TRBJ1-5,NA,TGTGCCAGCGTTGGGGACAGGGGTAATCAGCCCCAGCATTTT,CASVGDRGNQPQHF
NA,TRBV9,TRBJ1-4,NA,TGTGCCAGCAGCGTACGGGCAACTAATGAAAAACTGTTTTTT,CASSVRATNEKLFF
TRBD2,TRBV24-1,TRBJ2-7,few,TGTGCCGTCTCGCGGGGGTACGAGCAGTACTTC,CAVSRGYEQYF
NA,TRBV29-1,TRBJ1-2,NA,TGCAGCGTTGAATCCTGGCAGATCTATGGCTACACCTTC,CSVESWQIYGYTF
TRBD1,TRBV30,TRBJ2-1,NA,TGTGCCTGGAGACGAGACAGGGGAGGCTACAATGAGCAGTTCTTC,CAWRRDRGGYNEQFF
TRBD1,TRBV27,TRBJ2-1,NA,TGTGCCAGCAGTTCACAGGGGGAGCAGTTCTTC,CASSSQGEQFF
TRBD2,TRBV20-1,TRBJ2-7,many,TGCAGTGCTAGTCAAGGACTAGCGGATTACGAGCAGTACTTC,CSASQGLADYEQYF
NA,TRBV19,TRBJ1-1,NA,TGTGCCAGTAGTATCAGGGGCGAGAACACTGAAGCTTTCTTT,CASSIRGENTEAFF
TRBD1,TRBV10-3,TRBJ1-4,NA,TGTGCCATCAGTGGCGGGACAGTCCTCAATGAAAAACTGTTTTTT,CAISGGTVLNEKLFF
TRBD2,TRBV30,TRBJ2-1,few,TGTGCCTGGGGCTTTCGGACTAGCGGCAATGAGCAGTTCTTC,CAWGFRTSGNEQFF
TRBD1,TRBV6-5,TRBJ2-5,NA,TGTGCCAGCAGCTCCGGGACAGGGGACGAGACCCAGTACTTC,CASSSGTGDETQYF
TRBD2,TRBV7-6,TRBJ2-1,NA,TGTGCCAGCAGCCCGAGCGGGGGCTCCTACAATGAGCAGTTCTTC,CASSPSGGSYNEQFF
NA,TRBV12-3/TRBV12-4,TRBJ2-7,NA,TGTGCCAGCAGTCCCGGGACTCTCTACGAGCAGTACTTC,CASSPGTLYEQYF
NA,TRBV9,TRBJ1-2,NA,TGTGCCAGCAGCCCCCTGCGGGGGGCGGATGGCTACACCTTC,CASSPLRGADGYTF
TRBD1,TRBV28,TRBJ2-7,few,TGTGCCAGCACTGACAGGGGAGCCACCTACGAGCAGTACTTC,CASTDRGATYEQYF
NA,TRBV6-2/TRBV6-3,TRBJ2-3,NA,TGTGCCAGCAGTTACTCGAAACTAGCAACAGATACGCAGTATTTT,CASSYSKLATDTQYF
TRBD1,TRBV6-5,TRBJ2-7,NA,TGTGCCAGCAGTTTCTCCGGGACAGTGGCCTACGAGCAGTACTTC,CASSFSGTVAYEQYF
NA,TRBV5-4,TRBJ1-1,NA,TGTGCCAGCAGCTTGGAGCGGCAGAGGAACAATGAAGCTTTCTTT,CASSLERQRNNEAFF
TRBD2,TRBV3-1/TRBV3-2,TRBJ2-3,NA,TGTGCCAGCAGCCTGGGACTAGCGGGGAACACAGATACGCAGTATTTT,CASSLGLAGNTDTQYF
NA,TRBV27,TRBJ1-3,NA,TGTGCCAGCAGCCCCGCGGCGGGGTTTGGAAACACCATATATTTT,CASSPAAGFGNTIYF
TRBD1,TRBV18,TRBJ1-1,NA,TGTGCCAGCTCACAGGGGGCACGGGTGAACACTGAAGCTTTCTTT,CASSQGARVNTEAFF